This T cell receptor (beta chain) comes out of a study of T cells in localized non-small cell lung cancer. Study observations and caveats: Adjacent uninvolved lung had the highest clonality, suggesting focused antigen responses.

The assay was immunoSEQ multiplex PCR, and TCRdb's table has in-frame clones only and misses some. The sample carries about 22,000 clones, approximately 91% recorded once. V lost 1 base and J lost 5, with 12 bases in between. Germline values: CDR1 SGHAT, CDR2 FQNNGV. The CDR3 runs to 15 residues. In the case of this clone: Its antigen is currently unknown.

The chain joins TRBV11-2 to TRBJ1-5; D possibly corresponds to TRBD1 (6 bases). The sequence derives from a man aged 35 to 69 with stage II squamous cell lung carcinoma. The sequenced sample was PBMCs, obtained before any cancer treatment. Here the CDR3 reads CASSLGTGSHQPQHF. The CDR3 DNA reads TGTGCCAGCAGCTTAGGCACAGGGAGTCATCAGCCCCAGCATTTT.